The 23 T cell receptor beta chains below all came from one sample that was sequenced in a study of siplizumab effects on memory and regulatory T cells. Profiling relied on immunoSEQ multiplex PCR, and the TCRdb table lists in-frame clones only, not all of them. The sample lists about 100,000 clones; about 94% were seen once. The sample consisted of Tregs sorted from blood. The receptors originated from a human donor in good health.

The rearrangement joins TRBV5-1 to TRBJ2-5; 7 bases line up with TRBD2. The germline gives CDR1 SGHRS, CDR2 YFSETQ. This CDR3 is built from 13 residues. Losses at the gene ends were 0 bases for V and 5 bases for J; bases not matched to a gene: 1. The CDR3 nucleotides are TGCGCCAGCAGCTTGGTACTAGCGGAGACCCAGTACTTC. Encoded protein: CASSLVLAETQYF.

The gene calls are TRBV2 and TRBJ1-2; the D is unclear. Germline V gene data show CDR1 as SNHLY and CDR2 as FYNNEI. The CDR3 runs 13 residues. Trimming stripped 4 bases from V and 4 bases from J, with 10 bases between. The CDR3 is CASSGYGVYGYTF. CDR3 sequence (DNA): TGTGCCAGCAGTGGGTACGGGGTCTATGGCTACACCTTC.

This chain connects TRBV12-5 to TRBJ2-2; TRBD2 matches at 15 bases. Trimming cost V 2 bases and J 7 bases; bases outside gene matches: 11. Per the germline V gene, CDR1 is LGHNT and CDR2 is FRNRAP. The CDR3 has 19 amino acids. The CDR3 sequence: CASGLNPRTSGRVNGELFF. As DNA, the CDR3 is TGTGCTAGTGGTTTGAACCCCAGGACTAGCGGGAGGGTAAACGGGGAGCTGTTTTTT.

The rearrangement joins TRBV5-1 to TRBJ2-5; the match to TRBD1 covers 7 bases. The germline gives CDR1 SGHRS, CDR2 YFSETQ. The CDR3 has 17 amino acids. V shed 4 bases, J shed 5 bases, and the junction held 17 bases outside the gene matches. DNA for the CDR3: TGCGCCAGCAGCATGGCCCCCGGAAGGGGGCAGAGGGAGACCCAGTACTTC. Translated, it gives CASSMAPGRGQRETQYF.

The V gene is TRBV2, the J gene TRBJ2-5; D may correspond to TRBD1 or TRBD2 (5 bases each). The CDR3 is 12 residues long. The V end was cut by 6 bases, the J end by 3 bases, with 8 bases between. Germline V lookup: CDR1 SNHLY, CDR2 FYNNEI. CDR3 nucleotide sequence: TGTGCCAGCAGAAGGGACGAAGAGACCCAGTACTTC. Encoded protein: CASRRDEETQYF.

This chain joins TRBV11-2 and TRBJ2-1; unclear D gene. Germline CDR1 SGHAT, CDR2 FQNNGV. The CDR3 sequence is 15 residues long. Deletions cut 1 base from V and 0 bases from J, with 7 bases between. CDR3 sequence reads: CASSLAGTSYNEQFF. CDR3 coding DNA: TGTGCCAGCAGCTTAGCAGGAACCTCCTACAATGAGCAGTTCTTC.

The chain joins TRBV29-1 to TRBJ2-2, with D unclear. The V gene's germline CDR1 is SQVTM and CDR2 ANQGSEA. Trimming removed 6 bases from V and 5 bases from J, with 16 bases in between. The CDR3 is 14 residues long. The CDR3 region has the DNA TGCAGCGTGGCCCCAAACGGAGTTACCGGGGAGCTGTTTTTT. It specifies CSVAPNGVTGELFF.

CDR3 region: CASSWTSGSSYEQYF. The CDR3 DNA reads TGTGCCAGCAGCTGGACTAGCGGGAGTTCCTACGAGCAGTACTTC. The V gene is TRBV11-3, the J gene TRBJ2-7; 13 nucleotides match TRBD2. CDR3 length: 15 residues. The junction had 1 base not matched to a gene; V was cut back by 4 bases and J by 1 base. The germline gives CDR1 SGHNT, CDR2 YENEEA.

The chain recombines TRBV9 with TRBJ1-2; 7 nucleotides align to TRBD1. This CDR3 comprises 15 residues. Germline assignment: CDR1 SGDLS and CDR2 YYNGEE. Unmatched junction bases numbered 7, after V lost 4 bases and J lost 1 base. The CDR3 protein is CASSREGASNYGYTF. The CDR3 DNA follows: TGTGCCAGCAGCCGAGAGGGGGCGAGTAACTATGGCTACACCTTC.

CDR3 sequence: CASSLAVGQGDSPLHF. The DNA of the CDR3 is TGCGCCAGCAGCTTGGCCGTGGGACAGGGGGATTCACCCCTCCACTTT. This rearrangement joins TRBV5-1 to TRBJ1-6; TRBD1 aligns across 11 bases. Germline loops: CDR1 SGHRS, CDR2 YFSETQ. The V and J ends lost 0 bases and 8 bases, in that order; junction bases with no gene match: 4. CDR3 size: 16 residues.

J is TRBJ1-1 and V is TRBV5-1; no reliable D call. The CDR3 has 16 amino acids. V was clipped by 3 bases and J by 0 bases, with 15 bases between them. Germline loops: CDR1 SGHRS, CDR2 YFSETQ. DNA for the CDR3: TGCGCCAGCAGCTCCCACATGGGGTGGGTGAACACTGAAGCTTTCTTT. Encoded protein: CASSSHMGWVNTEAFF. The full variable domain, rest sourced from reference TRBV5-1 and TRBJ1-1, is KAGVTQTPRYLIKTRGQQVTLSCSPISGHRSVSWYQQTPGQGLQFLFEYFSETQRNKGNFPGRFSGRQFSNSRSEMNVSTLELGDSALYLCASSSHMGWVNTEAFFGQGTRLTVV.

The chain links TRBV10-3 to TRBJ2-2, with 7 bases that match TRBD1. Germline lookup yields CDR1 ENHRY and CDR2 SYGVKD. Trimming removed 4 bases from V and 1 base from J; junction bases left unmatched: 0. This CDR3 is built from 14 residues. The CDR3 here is CAISGTGNTGELFF. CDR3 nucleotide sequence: TGTGCCATCAGTGGGACAGGGAACACCGGGGAGCTGTTTTTT.

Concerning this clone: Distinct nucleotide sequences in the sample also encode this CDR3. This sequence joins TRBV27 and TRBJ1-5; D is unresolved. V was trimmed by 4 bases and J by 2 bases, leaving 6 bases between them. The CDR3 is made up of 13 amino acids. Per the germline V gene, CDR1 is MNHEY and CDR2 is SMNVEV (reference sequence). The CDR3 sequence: CASSSRGNQPQHF. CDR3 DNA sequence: TGTGCCAGCAGTTCCCGTGGCAATCAGCCCCAGCATTTT.

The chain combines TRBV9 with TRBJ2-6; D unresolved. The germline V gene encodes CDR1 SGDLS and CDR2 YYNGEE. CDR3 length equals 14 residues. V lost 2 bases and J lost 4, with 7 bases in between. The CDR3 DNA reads TGTGCCAGCAGCGTCCGACCGGGGGCCAACGTCCTGACTTTC. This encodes CASSVRPGANVLTF.

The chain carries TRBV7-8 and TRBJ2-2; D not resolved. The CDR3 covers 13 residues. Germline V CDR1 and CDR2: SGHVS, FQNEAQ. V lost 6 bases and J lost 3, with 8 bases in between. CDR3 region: CASRRTDTGELFF. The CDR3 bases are TGTGCCAGCAGACGAACCGACACCGGGGAGCTGTTTTTT.

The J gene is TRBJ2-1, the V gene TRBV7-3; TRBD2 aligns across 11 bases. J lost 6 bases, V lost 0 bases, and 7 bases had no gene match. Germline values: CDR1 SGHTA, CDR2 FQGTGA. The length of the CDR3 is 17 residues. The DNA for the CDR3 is TGTGCCAGCAGCTTAACGTCTAGCGGGGGGCCGGCCAATGAGCAGTTCTTC. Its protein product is CASSLTSSGGPANEQFF.

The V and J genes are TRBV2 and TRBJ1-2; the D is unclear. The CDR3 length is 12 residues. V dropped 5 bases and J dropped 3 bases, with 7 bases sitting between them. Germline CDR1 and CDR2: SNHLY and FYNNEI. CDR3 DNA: TGTGCCAGCAGTCTGACATACTATGGCTACACCTTC. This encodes CASSLTYYGYTF.

The CDR3 is CASSYSIGRNTEAFF. The CDR3 coding sequence is TGTGCCAGCAGTTACTCGATCGGGCGGAACACTGAAGCTTTCTTT. This chain connects TRBV6-6 to TRBJ1-1; no firm D call. CDR3 length: 15 amino acids. Germline V gene data show CDR1 as MNHNY and CDR2 as SVGAGI (reference sequence). Trimming shortened V by 0 bases and J by 1 base, and 9 bases separated the two germline ends.

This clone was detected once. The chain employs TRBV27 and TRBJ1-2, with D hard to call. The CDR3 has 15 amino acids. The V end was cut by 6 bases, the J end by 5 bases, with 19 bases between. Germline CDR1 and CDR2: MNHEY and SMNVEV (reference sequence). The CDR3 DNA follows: TGTGCCAGCAGCTCTGGAGGAGCCGGAGGGTATGGCTACACCTTC. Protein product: CASSSGGAGGYGYTF.

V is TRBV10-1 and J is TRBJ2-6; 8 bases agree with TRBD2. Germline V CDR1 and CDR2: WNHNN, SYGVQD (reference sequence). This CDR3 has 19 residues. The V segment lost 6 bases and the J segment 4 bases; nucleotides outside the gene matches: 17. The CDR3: CASRTRPGLGLVGANVLTF. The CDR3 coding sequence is TGCGCCAGCAGAACCCGACCGGGACTAGGACTAGTGGGGGCCAACGTCCTGACTTTC.

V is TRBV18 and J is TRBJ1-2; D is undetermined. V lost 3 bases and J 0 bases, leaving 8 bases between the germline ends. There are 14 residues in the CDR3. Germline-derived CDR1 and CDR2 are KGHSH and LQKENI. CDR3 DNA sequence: TGTGCCAGCTCACCTCCCGGGACTAACTATGGCTACACCTTC. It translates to CASSPPGTNYGYTF. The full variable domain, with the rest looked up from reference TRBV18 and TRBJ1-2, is NAGVMQNPRHLVRRRGQEARLRCSPMKGHSHVYWYRQLPEEGLKFMVYLQKENIIDESGMPKERFSAEFPKEGPSILRIQQVVRGDSAAYFCASSPPGTNYGYTFGSGTRLTVV.

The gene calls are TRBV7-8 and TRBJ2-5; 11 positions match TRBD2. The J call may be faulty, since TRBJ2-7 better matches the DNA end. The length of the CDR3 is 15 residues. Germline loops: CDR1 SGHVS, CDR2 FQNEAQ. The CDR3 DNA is TGTGCCAGCAGCCCCCGACTAGCGGGAAAGTACGAGCAGTACTTC. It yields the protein CASSPRLAGKYEQYF.

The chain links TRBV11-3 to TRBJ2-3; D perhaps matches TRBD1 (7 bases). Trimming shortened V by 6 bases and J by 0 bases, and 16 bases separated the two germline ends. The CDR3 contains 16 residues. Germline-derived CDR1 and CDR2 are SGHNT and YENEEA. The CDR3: CASRGRRTGSTDTQYF. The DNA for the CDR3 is TGTGCCAGCAGGGGGAGGAGGACAGGCAGCACAGATACGCAGTATTTT.